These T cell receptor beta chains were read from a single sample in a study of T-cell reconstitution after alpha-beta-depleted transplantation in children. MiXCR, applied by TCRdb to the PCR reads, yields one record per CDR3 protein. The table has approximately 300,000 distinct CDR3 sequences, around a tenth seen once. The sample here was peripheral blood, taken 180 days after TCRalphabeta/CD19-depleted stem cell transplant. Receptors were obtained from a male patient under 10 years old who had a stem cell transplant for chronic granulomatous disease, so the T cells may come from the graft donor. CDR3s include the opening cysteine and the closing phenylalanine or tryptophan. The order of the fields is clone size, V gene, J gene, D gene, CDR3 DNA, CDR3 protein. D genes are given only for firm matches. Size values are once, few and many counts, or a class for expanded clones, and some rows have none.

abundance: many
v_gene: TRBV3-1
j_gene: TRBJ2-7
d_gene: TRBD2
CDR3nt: TGTGCCAGCAGCCAACCCACTAGCGGGAGTACCGAGCAGTACTTC
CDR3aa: CASSQPTSGSTEQYF

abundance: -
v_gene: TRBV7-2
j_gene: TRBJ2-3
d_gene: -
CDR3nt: TGTACCAGCAGCTTAGCGGCCACAGATACGCAGTATTTT
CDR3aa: CTSSLAATDTQYF

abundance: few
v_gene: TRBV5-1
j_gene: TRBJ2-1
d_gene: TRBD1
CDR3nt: TGCGCCAGCAGCTTTCCTAGACAGGGCCTATACAATGAGCAGTTCTTC
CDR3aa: CASSFPRQGLYNEQFF

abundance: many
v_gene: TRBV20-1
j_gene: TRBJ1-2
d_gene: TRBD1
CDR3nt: TGCAGTGCCGGAAGTACAGGGGACTATGGCTACACCTTC
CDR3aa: CSAGSTGDYGYTF

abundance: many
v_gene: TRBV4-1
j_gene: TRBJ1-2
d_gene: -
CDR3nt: TGCGCCAGCAGCCAGAGGACAGTAGCTAACTATGGCTACACCTTC
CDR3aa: CASSQRTVANYGYTF

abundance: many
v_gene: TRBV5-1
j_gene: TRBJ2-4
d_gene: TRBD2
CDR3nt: TGCGCCAGCAGCTTGGACCCCTGGACTAGCGGAGGAGCCAAAAACATTCAGTACTTC
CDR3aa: CASSLDPWTSGGAKNIQYF

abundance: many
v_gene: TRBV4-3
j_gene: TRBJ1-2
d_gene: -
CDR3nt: TGCGCCAGCAGCCAAAACAAAGGACCTCTGGCCTATGGCTACACCTTC
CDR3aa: CASSQNKGPLAYGYTF

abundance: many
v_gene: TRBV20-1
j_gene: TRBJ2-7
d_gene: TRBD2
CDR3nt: TGCAGTGCTTTCCCTAGCGGGAGGGCAGGGGAGCAGTACTTC
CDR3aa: CSAFPSGRAGEQYF

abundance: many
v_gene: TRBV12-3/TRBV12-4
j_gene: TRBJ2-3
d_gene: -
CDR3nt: TGTGCCAGTTCTCAGTTTGGTGACACGGTCACAGATACGCAGTATTTT
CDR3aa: CASSQFGDTVTDTQYF

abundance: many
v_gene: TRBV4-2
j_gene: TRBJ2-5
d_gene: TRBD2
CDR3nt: TGTGCCAGCAGCCAAAGACTAGCGGGAGTTGATGAGACCCAGTACTTC
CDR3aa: CASSQRLAGVDETQYF

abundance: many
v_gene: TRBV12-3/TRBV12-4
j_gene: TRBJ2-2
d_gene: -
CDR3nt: TGTGCCAGCAGTTTAGCGGTCACTGCGAACACCGGGGAGCTGTTTTTT
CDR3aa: CASSLAVTANTGELFF

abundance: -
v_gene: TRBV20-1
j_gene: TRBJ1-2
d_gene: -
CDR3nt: TGCAGTGCCTCCGCGGGGAGGGGTAACTATGGCTACACCTTC
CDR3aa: CSASAGRGNYGYTF

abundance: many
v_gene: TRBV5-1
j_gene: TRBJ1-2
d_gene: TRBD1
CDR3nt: TGCGCCAGCAGCTACCGGACAGGGGGCGATGGCTACACCTTC
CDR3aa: CASSYRTGGDGYTF

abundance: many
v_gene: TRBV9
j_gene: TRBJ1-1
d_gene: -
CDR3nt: TGTGCCAGCAGCCGGGGGGTGAACACTGAAGCTTTCTTT
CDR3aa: CASSRGVNTEAFF

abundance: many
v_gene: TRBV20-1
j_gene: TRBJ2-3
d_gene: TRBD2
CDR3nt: TGCAGTGCCAATCACCCCGGGACTAGCGGCACAGATACGCAGTATTTT
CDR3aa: CSANHPGTSGTDTQYF

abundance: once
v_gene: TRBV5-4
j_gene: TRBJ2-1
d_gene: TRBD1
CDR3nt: TGTGCCAGCATCCCGGGACAGGGCTACAATGAGCAGTTCTTC
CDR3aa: CASIPGQGYNEQFF

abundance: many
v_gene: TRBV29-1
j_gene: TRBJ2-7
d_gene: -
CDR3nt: TGCAGCGTGATCAGGGGCTCCTACGAGCAGTACTTC
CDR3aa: CSVIRGSYEQYF

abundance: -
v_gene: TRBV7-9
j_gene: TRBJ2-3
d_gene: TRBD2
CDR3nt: TGTGCCAGCAGCTTAGGTCTAGCGGACCACACCGATACGCAGTATTTT
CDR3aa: CASSLGLADHTDTQYF

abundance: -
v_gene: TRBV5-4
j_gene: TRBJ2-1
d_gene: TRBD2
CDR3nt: TGTGCCAGCAGTGCGGGAGGCCCGGGAGATTACAATGAGCAGTTCTTC
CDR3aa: CASSAGGPGDYNEQFF

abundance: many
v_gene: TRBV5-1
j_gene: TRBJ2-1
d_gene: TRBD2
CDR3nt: TGCGCCAGCAGCTTTCGGGAGGGGAATGAGCAGTTCTTC
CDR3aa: CASSFREGNEQFF

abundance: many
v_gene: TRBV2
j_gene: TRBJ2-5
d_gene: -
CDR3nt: TGTGCCAGCTTTTCGAGGCTCAAGGAGACCCAGTACTTC
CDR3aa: CASFSRLKETQYF

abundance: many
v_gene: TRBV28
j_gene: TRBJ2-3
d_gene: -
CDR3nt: TGTGCCAGCAGTTTTAGGAGGGCTGGTATAGATACGCAGTATTTT
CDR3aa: CASSFRRAGIDTQYF

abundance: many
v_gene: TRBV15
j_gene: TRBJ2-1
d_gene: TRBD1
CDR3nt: TGTGCCACCAGCAGAGATCCAGGGGGCTCCTACAATGAGCAGTTCTTC
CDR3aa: CATSRDPGGSYNEQFF

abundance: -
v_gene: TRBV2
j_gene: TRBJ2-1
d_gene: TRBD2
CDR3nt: TGTGCCAGCAGTGCGGGCGGGAGTCTCTCCAATGAGCAGTTCTTC
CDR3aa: CASSAGGSLSNEQFF

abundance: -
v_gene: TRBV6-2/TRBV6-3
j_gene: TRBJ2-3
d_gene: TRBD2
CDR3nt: TGTGCCAGCAGTTCCACCACCGGGACTAGCGGGAGCTCTAGCACAGATACGCAGTATTTT
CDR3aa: CASSSTTGTSGSSSTDTQYF

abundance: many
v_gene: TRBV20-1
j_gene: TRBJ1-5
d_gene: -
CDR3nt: TGCAGTGCCGAGGGGTGGGTCGATCAGCCCCAGCATTTT
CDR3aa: CSAEGWVDQPQHF

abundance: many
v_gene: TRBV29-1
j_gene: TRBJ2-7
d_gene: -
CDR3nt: TGCAGCGTTTCATCTAGGGTTTCCGAGGGCTACGAGCAGTACTTC
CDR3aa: CSVSSRVSEGYEQYF

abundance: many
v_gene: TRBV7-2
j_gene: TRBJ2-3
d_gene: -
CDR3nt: TGTGCCAGCAGCCCCTCGGGACCTCACCTCCCAGATACGCAGTATTTT
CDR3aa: CASSPSGPHLPDTQYF

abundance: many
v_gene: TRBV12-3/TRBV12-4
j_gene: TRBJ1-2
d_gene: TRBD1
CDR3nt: TGTGCCAGCAGATTGACAGGGGGCTATGGCTACACCTTC
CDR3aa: CASRLTGGYGYTF

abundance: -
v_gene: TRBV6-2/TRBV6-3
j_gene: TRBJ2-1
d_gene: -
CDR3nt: TGTGCCAGCAGTTCCCAGGGGACTCCTGGGAATGAGCAGTTCTTC
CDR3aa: CASSSQGTPGNEQFF

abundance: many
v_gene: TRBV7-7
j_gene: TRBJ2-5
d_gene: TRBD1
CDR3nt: TGTGCCAGCAGCTTAGGGACAGGGACGGAGACCCAGTACTTC
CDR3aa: CASSLGTGTETQYF

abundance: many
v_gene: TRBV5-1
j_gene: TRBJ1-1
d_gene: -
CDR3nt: TGCGCCAGCAGCTTGGACAGGTTGAGCACTGAAGCTTTCTTT
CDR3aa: CASSLDRLSTEAFF

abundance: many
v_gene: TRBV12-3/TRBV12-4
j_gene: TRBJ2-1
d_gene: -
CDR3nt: TGTGCCAGCAGTTTACGGCAGGGAGGCAATGAGCAGTTCTTC
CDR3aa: CASSLRQGGNEQFF

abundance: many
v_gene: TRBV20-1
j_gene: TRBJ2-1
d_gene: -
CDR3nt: TGCAGTGCTAGAGATTTCGCGACTTACAATGAGCAGTTCTTC
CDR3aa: CSARDFATYNEQFF

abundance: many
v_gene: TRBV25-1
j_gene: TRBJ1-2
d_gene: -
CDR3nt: TGTGCCAGCAGTCCATCCCTTATTGGGGGGTGGCGTGGCTACACCTTC
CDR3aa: CASSPSLIGGWRGYTF

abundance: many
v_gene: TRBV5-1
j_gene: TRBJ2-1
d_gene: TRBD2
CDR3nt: TGCGCCAGCGGCCTAGGGACTAGCGTTTACAATGAGCAGTTCTTC
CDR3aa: CASGLGTSVYNEQFF

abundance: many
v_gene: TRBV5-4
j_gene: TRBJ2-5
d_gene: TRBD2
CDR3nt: TGTGCCAGCAGCCCTTACGGACTAGCGGGAGGAGAGACCCAGTACTTC
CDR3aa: CASSPYGLAGGETQYF

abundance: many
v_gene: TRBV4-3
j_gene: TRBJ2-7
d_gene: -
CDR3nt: TGCGCCAGCAGCCGAGAAACGGACTGGGCGGTCTACGAGCAGTACTTC
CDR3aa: CASSRETDWAVYEQYF

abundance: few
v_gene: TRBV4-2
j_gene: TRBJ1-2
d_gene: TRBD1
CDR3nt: TGTGCCAGCAGCCAAGCCCCGGGACAGGGGAGCTATGGCTACACCTTC
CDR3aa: CASSQAPGQGSYGYTF

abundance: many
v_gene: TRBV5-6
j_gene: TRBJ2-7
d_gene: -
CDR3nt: TGTGCCAGCAGCAAACTCCCCGGGGAGGGGGGCGAGCAGTACTTC
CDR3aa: CASSKLPGEGGEQYF

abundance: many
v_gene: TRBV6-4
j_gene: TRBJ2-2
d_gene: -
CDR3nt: TGTGCCAGCAGTGCGGGACACCGCACCGGGGAGCTGTTTTTT
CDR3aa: CASSAGHRTGELFF

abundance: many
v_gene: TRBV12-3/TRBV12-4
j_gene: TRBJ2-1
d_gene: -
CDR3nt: TGTGCCAGCAGACTGACAGGCCAACACAATGAGCAGTTCTTC
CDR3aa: CASRLTGQHNEQFF